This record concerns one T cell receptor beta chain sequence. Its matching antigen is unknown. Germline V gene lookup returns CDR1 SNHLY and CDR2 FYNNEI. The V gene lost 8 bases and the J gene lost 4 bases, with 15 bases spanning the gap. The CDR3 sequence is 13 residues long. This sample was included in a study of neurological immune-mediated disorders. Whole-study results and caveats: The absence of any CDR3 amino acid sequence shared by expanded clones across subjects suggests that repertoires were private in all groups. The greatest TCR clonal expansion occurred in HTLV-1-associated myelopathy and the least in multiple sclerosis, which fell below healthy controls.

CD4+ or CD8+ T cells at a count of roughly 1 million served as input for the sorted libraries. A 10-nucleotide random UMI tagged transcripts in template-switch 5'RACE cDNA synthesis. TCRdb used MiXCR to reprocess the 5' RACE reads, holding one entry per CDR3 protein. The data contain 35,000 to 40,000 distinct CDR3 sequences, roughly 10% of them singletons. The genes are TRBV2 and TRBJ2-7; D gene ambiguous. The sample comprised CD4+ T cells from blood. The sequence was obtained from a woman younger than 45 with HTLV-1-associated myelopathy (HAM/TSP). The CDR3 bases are TGTGCCAGCGAAAGACAAGGCCGGTACGAGCAGTACTTC. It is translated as CASERQGRYEQYF.